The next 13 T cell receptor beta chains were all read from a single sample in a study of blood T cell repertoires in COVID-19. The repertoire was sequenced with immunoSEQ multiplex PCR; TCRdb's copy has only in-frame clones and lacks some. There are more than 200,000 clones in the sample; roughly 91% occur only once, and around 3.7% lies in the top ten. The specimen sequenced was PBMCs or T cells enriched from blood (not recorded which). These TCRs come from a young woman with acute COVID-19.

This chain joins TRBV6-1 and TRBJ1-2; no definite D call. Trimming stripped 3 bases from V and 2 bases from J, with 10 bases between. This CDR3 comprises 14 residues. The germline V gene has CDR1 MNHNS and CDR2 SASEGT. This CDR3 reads CASSDAMRNYGYTF. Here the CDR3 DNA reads TGTGCCAGCAGTGACGCCATGAGGAACTATGGCTACACCTTC.

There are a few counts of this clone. The CDR3 coding sequence is TGTGCCTGGAGAGTTCGAGGAAACACTGAAGCTTTCTTT. Translation gives CAWRVRGNTEAFF. The genes are TRBV30 and TRBJ1-1; D remains unclear. V was cut by 3 bases and J by 2 bases, with 10 bases left in between. Germline CDR1 is GTSNPN and CDR2 is SVGIG (reference sequence). The CDR3 length is 13 residues.

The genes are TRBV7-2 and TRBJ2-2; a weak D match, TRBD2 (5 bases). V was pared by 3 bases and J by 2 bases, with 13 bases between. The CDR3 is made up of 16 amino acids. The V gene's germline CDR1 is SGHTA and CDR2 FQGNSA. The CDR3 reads CASSFLSGVNTGELFF. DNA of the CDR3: TGTGCCAGCAGCTTCTTAAGCGGAGTAAACACCGGGGAGCTGTTTTTT.

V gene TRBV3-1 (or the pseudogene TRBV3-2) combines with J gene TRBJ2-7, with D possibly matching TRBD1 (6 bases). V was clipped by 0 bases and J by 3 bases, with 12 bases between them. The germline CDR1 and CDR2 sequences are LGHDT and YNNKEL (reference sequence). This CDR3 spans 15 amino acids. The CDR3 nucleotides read TGTGCCAGCAGCCAAGAGGGGGCAGGTATCTACGAGCAGTACTTC. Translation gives CASSQEGAGIYEQYF.

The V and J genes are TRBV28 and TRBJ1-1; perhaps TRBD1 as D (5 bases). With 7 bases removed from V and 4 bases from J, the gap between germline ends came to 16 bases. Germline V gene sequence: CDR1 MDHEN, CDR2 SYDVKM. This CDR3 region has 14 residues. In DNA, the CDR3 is TGTGCCAGCACCGTTGGGGGGGATGTCACTGAAGCTTTCTTT. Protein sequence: CASTVGGDVTEAFF.

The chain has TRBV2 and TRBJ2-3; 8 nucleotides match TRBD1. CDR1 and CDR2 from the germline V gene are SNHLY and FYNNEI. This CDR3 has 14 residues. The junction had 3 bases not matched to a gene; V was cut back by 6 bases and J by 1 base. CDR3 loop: CASRGTGGTDTQYF. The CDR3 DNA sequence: TGTGCCAGCAGAGGGACAGGCGGCACAGATACGCAGTATTTT. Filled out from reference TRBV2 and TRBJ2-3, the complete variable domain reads EPEVTQTPSHQVTQMGQEVILRCVPISNHLYFYWYRQILGQKVEFLVSFYNNEISEKSEIFDDQFSVERPDGSNFTLKIRSTKLEDSAMYFCASRGTGGTDTQYFGPGTRLTVL.

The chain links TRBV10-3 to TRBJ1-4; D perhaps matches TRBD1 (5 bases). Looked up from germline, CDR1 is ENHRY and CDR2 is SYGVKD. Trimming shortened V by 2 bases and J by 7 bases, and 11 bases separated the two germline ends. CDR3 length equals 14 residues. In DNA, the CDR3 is TGTGCCATCAGTGAGCCCGGGGGTAGTGAAAAACTGTTTTTT. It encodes CAISEPGGSEKLFF.

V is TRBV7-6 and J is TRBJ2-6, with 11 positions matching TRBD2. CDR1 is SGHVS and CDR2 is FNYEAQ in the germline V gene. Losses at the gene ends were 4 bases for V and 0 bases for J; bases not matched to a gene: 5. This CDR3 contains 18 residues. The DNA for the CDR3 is TGTGCCAGCAGCTCCCTAGCGGGGGGCGTCTCTGGGGCCAACGTCCTGACTTTC. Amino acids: CASSSLAGGVSGANVLTF.

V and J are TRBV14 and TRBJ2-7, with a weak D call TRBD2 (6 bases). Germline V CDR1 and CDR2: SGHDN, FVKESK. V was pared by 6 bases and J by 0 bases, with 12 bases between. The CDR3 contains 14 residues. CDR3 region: CASRKAGSSYEQYF. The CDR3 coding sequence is TGTGCCAGCAGGAAAGCCGGGAGCTCCTACGAGCAGTACTTC.

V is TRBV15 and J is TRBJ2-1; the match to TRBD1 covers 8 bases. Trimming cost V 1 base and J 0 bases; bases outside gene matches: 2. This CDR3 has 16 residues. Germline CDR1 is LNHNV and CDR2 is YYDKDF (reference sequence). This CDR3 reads CATSRGTGSSYNEQFF. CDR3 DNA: TGTGCCACCAGCAGAGGGACAGGGAGCTCCTACAATGAGCAGTTCTTC.

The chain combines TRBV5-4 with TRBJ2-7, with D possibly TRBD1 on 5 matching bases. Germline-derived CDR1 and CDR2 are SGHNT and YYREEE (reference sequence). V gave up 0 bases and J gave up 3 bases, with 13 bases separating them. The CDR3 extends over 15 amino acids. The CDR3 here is CASSLAPDTFYEQYF. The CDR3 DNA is TGTGCCAGCAGCTTGGCCCCGGACACCTTCTACGAGCAGTACTTC.

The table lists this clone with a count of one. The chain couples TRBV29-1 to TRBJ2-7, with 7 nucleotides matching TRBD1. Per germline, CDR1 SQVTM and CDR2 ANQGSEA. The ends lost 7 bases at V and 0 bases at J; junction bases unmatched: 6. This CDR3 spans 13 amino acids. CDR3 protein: CSAKGDSSYEQYF. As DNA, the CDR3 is TGCAGCGCAAAAGGGGACAGCTCCTACGAGCAGTACTTC.

The CDR3 nucleotides read TGTGCCAGCAGTTACCGGGGGAGGGAGACCCAGTACTTC. Residues: CASSYRGRETQYF. The gene calls are TRBV6-5 and TRBJ2-5; perhaps TRBD2 as D (6 bases). Germline CDR1 MNHEY, CDR2 SVGAGI. The V end was cut by 2 bases, the J end by 5 bases, with 9 bases between. The CDR3 is 13 amino acids.